A single sample gave rise to the 8 T cell receptor beta chains below, sequenced in a study of CD8 T cells in ankylosing spondylitis. TCRdb reprocessed the 5' RACE reads with MiXCR, giving one entry per CDR3 protein. There are around 390,000 distinct CDR3 sequences in the sample; about a fifth occur only once, and roughly a sixth lies in the top ten. Study-level points and caveats: Blood of patients with ankylosing spondylitis appeared to be characterized by a TCR beta motif of several highly homologous variants.

Their antigen targets remain unknown. The specimen was blood, either unsorted or a sorted T cell fraction (not recorded which). The receptors were sampled from a male donor with ankylosing spondylitis.

This clonotype was counted between two and nine times. The chain employs TRBV20-1 and TRBJ2-7; 13 positions agree with TRBD2. CDR1 is DFQATT, CDR2 SNEGSKA, per germline (reference sequence). J gave up 6 bases and V 4 bases, and 9 bases lay outside the gene matches. This CDR3 is 15 amino acids long. DNA for the CDR3: TGCAGTGCTACACTATGGACTAGCGGGAGCTTCGAGCAGTACTTC. Protein product: CSATLWTSGSFEQYF.

This clonotype was seen at least ten times. The chain links TRBV5-1 to TRBJ2-1; TRBD2 aligns across 10 bases. The CDR3 runs 16 residues. V dropped 0 bases and J dropped 7; count of bases not matched to a gene: 7. Germline lookup yields CDR1 SGHRS and CDR2 YFSETQ. The CDR3 spells CASSLVLASGSNEQFF. The CDR3 coding sequence is TGCGCCAGCAGCTTGGTATTAGCTAGCGGGAGTAATGAGCAGTTCTTC.

This clonotype was detected only a few times. The chain uses TRBV12-3 or TRBV12-4 and TRBJ2-6; the D is unclear. Trimming stripped 0 bases from V and 1 base from J, with 10 bases between. The CDR3 sequence is 17 residues long. The CDR3 region is CASSLARWASGANVLTF. CDR3 coding DNA: TGTGCCAGCAGTTTAGCTCGGTGGGCTTCTGGGGCCAACGTCCTGACTTTC.

By its share, this clonotype is hyperexpanded. The chain has TRBV27 and TRBJ2-3, with D perhaps assigned TRBD1 or TRBD2 (5 bases each). V lost 7 bases and J 3 bases, leaving 20 bases between the germline ends. Germline CDR1 is MNHEY and CDR2 is SMNVEV (reference sequence). This CDR3 is 16 amino acids long. CDR3 in amino acids: CASTAPSGTGTDTQYF. In nucleotides, the CDR3 is TGTGCCAGCACCGCACCCTCCGGGACGGGGACAGATACGCAGTATTTT.

In its sample, this clonotype was seen many times. V and J are TRBV29-1 and TRBJ2-3, with 14 bases lining up with TRBD2. The germline gives CDR1 SQVTM, CDR2 ANQGSEA. This CDR3 comprises 16 residues. Trimming removed 2 bases from V and 2 bases from J; junction bases left unmatched: 3. CDR3 nucleotides: TGCAGCGTTGAAAAGGGACTAGCGGGAGTCACAGATACGCAGTATTTT. Translation gives CSVEKGLAGVTDTQYF.

This rearrangement joins TRBV5-6 to TRBJ2-1, with 8 nucleotides matching TRBD2. Per germline, CDR1 SGHDT and CDR2 YYEEEE. The CDR3 is 17 residues long. The junction had 6 bases not matched to a gene; V was cut back by 1 base and J by 0 bases. The CDR3 coding sequence is TGTGCCAGCAGCTTGCGACTAGCGCCAAGCTCCTACAATGAGCAGTTCTTC. This sequence encodes CASSLRLAPSSYNEQFF. The whole variable domain, filled in from reference TRBV5-6 and TRBJ2-1, reads DAGVTQSPTHLIKTRGQQVTLRCSPKSGHDTVSWYQQALGQGPQFIFQYYEEEERQRGNFPDRFSGHQFPNYSSELNVNALLLGDSALYLCASSLRLAPSSYNEQFFGPGTRLTVL.

In its sample, this clonotype was seen a few times. The genes are TRBV20-1 and TRBJ2-7; 8 bases are a match to TRBD1. The CDR3 covers 13 residues. The germline V gene has CDR1 DFQATT and CDR2 SNEGSKA (reference sequence). The V segment lost 7 bases and the J segment 5 bases; nucleotides outside the gene matches: 10. This CDR3 reads CSVEEAGGHEQYF. The CDR3 nucleotides read TGCAGTGTAGAGGAGGCAGGGGGCCACGAGCAGTACTTC.

This clonotype was counted between two and nine times. The chain carries TRBV6-1 and TRBJ1-4; D not certain. V was shortened by 7 bases and J by 3 bases, with 9 bases between the two germline ends. The CDR3 sequence is 13 residues long. Per the germline V gene, CDR1 is MNHNS and CDR2 is SASEGT. In nucleotides, the CDR3 is TGTGCCAGCACATCACGATCTAATGAAAAACTGTTTTTT. This codes for CASTSRSNEKLFF.